Presented here are 4 T cell receptor beta chains from one specimen sequenced in a study of T cell clonality in common variable immunodeficiency. Generated by immunoSEQ multiplex PCR, the TCRdb table keeps only in-frame clones and is missing some. Recorded here are around 40,000 clones, with no singletons, and the ten leading clones hold 2.1%. Specimen: peripheral blood mononuclear cells. Source of these receptors: a person between 18 and 75 years old in good health.

Ten or more counts support this clone. The read ends 3 residues shy of where the CDR3 ends; the end is completed using the germline J gene. The chain joins TRBV5-1 to TRBJ1-1; the match to TRBD1 covers 8 bases. With 0 bases clipped from V and 1 base from J, the junction kept 2 bases outside the gene matches. This CDR3 is built from 15 residues. Germline CDR1 reads SGHRS; CDR2 reads YFSETQ. CDR3 region: CASSLGTGSNTEAFF. Incomplete CDR3 DNA: TGCGCCAGCAGCTTGGGGACAGGGTCGAACACTGAA. Variable domain in full (rest from reference TRBV5-1 and TRBJ1-1): KAGVTQTPRYLIKTRGQQVTLSCSPISGHRSVSWYQQTPGQGLQFLFEYFSETQRNKGNFPGRFSGRQFSNSRSEMNVSTLELGDSALYLCASSLGTGSNTEAFFGQGTRLTVV.

Ten or more counts support this clone. The read stops 3 residues short of the end of the CDR3; the missing end is completed from the germline J gene. The V and J genes are TRBV5-6 and TRBJ1-2; the D is unclear. This CDR3 region has 13 residues. The V end was cut by 3 bases, the J end by 7 bases, with 13 bases between. CDR1 and CDR2 from the germline V gene are SGHDT and YYEEEE. The CDR3: CASSSNPITGYTF. CDR3 DNA, as far as it was read: TGTGCCAGCAGCTCTAACCCGATTACTGGC. Full variable domain (outside the CDR3, taken from reference TRBV5-6 and TRBJ1-2): DAGVTQSPTHLIKTRGQQVTLRCSPKSGHDTVSWYQQALGQGPQFIFQYYEEEERQRGNFPDRFSGHQFPNYSSELNVNALLLGDSALYLCASSSNPITGYTFGSGTRLTVV.

This clone was found a few times. The read comes to an end 3 residues before the CDR3 does, leaving the germline J gene to fill in the end. The chain links TRBV6-2 or TRBV6-3 to TRBJ1-2; a possible D gene is TRBD1 (5 bases). CDR1 MNHEY and CDR2 SVGEGT come from the germline V gene. The CDR3 is 17 amino acids. The CDR3 sequence is CASSPRDYSRVSYDYTF. CDR3 DNA, as far as it was read: TGTGCCAGCAGTCCCAGGGACTATAGTAGAGTTAGCTACGAC.

Relative to its sample, this clone is medium-sized (0.01 to 0.1%). The CDR3 end is not reached by the read, which stops 3 residues before it; the germline J gene fills it in. The chain carries TRBV2 and TRBJ2-3, with TRBD1 matching over 9 bases. V lost 6 bases and J lost 0; bases outside the gene matches: 4. The length of the CDR3 is 15 residues. CDR1 SNHLY and CDR2 FYNNEI come from the germline V gene. The CDR3 DNA, read in part, is TGTGCCAGCAGGGACAGGGGAACTAGCACAGATACG. It is translated as CASRDRGTSTDT. The CDR3 as a whole reads CASRDRGTSTDTQYF.